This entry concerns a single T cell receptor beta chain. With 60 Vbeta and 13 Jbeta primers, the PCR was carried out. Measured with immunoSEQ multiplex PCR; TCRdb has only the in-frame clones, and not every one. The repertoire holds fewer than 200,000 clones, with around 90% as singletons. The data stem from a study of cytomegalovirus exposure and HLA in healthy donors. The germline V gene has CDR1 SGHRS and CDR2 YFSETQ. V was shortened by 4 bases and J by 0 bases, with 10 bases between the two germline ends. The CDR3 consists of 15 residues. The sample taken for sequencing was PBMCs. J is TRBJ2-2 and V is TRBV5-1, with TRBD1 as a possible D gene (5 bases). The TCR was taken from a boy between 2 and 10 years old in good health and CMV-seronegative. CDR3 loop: CASSLSTANTGELFF. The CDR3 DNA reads TGCGCCAGCAGCCTATCGACAGCGAACACCGGGGAGCTGTTTTTT.